These T cell receptor beta chains were read from a single sample in a study of blood T cell repertoires in COVID-19. The assay was immunoSEQ multiplex PCR, and TCRdb's table has in-frame clones only and misses some. The sample lists just over 150,000 clones, roughly 82% occurring once. The specimen sequenced was peripheral blood. The receptors derive from a woman aged 40-49 years with COVID-19, enrolled during active disease. CDR3s leave out the opening cysteine and the closing phenylalanine or tryptophan. Fields, in order: D gene, V gene, J gene, CDR3 protein. D genes are given only for firm matches.

D: TRBD2; V: TRBV6-1; J: TRBJ2-3; CDR3: ASSEARTSGADTQY
D: .; V: TRBV7-3; J: TRBJ2-5; CDR3: ASSASRDTETQY
D: TRBD2; V: TRBV27; J: TRBJ2-7; CDR3: ASSLGLAGGPSYEQY
D: TRBD2; V: TRBV24-1; J: TRBJ2-1; CDR3: ATSDTSGSYNEQF
D: .; V: TRBV4-1; J: TRBJ2-1; CDR3: ASSHLQGYEQF
D: .; V: TRBV4-2; J: TRBJ2-5; CDR3: ASSQDGLGETQY
D: TRBD1; V: TRBV5-5; J: TRBJ2-1; CDR3: ASSAQGVNEQF
D: TRBD1; V: TRBV19; J: TRBJ1-3; CDR3: ASSFQGAGGNTIY
D: TRBD2; V: TRBV7-2; J: TRBJ2-1; CDR3: ASSLGGGRARNEQF
D: TRBD1; V: TRBV7-9; J: TRBJ1-1; CDR3: ASSLKGGQREAF
D: .; V: TRBV18; J: TRBJ2-6; CDR3: ASSPGPFFPSGANVLT
D: .; V: TRBV6-1; J: TRBJ1-4; CDR3: ASSEQGYEKLF
D: TRBD1; V: TRBV6-5; J: TRBJ2-2; CDR3: ASSPRQGKTGELF
D: TRBD1; V: TRBV28; J: TRBJ1-6; CDR3: ASSPQQGSSYNSPLH
D: TRBD1; V: TRBV3-1/TRBV3-2; J: TRBJ2-6; CDR3: ASSPGQGVGANVLT
D: TRBD1; V: TRBV6-5; J: TRBJ1-5; CDR3: ASNPGQGSVQPQH
D: .; V: TRBV6-6; J: TRBJ2-1; CDR3: ASSYRRLSAYNEQF
D: .; V: TRBV18; J: TRBJ2-1; CDR3: ASSPGGLEQF
D: .; V: TRBV9; J: TRBJ2-2; CDR3: ASSKRAPERELF
D: TRBD2; V: TRBV9; J: TRBJ2-7; CDR3: ASSEEQGLARGEQY
D: TRBD1; V: TRBV27; J: TRBJ1-1; CDR3: ASRLQGANTEAF
D: .; V: TRBV9; J: TRBJ1-6; CDR3: ASSVVPTGSPLH
D: TRBD1; V: TRBV27; J: TRBJ1-2; CDR3: ASSTTGGSLYGYT
D: TRBD1; V: TRBV7-9; J: TRBJ2-5; CDR3: ASSPGQGGETQY
D: .; V: TRBV28; J: TRBJ2-1; CDR3: ASSFSGPYNEQF
D: .; V: TRBV19; J: TRBJ1-2; CDR3: ASSRTGGDYGYT
D: TRBD1; V: TRBV30; J: TRBJ1-2; CDR3: AWSRDRSNYGYT
D: .; V: TRBV30; J: TRBJ1-1; CDR3: AWGRSGTEAF
D: .; V: TRBV20-1; J: TRBJ2-1; CDR3: SAGILAAQF
D: .; V: TRBV27; J: TRBJ2-7; CDR3: ASSLTGVPLGEQY
D: TRBD2; V: TRBV11-3; J: TRBJ2-3; CDR3: ASSSGKRERLDGDTQY
D: .; V: TRBV7-2; J: TRBJ2-7; CDR3: ASSLKRSGEQY
D: .; V: TRBV24-1; J: TRBJ2-3; CDR3: ATSDPAPGSTDTQY